One sample yielded the 30 T cell receptor beta chains listed below, sequenced in a study of T cell responses to AZD1222 COVID-19 vaccine. Sequencing was performed with immunoSEQ multiplex PCR; in TCRdb, only in-frame clones are kept and a portion is missing. The table has 180,000 or so clones, around 90% seen once. Material: peripheral blood, obtained 28 days after the second AZD1222 dose. The receptors originated from an adult who received the AZD1222 COVID-19 vaccine.

This rearrangement joins TRBV27 to TRBJ1-6; 9 nucleotides match TRBD1. The length of the CDR3 is 14 residues. Germline V gene data show CDR1 as MNHEY and CDR2 as SMNVEV (reference sequence). V gave up 6 bases and J gave up 11 bases; unmatched junction bases: 8. CDR3 residues: CASSLGTGSAPLHF. The DNA of the CDR3 is TGTGCCAGCAGCCTCGGGACAGGGAGTGCACCCCTCCACTTT.

V gene TRBV5-4 combines with J gene TRBJ2-7, with 7 bases identical to TRBD2. Losses at the gene ends were 2 bases for V and 5 bases for J; bases not matched to a gene: 7. The V gene's germline CDR1 is SGHNT and CDR2 YYREEE (reference sequence). There are 14 residues in the CDR3. The CDR3 bases are TGTGCCAGCAGCTTCGAGCGGGGTGGTGACGAGCAGTACTTC. Protein sequence: CASSFERGGDEQYF. Combining the CDR3 with reference TRBV5-4 and TRBJ2-7 gives the whole variable domain ETGVTQSPTHLIKTRGQQVTLRCSSQSGHNTVSWYQQALGQGPQFIFQYYREEENGRGNFPPRFSGLQFPNYSSELNVNALELDDSALYLCASSFERGGDEQYFGPGTRLTVT.

The chain couples TRBV5-1 to TRBJ2-7; possibly TRBD1 for D (6 bases). V gave up 2 bases and J gave up 5 bases, with 23 bases separating them. CDR3 size: 17 residues. Per the germline V gene, CDR1 is SGHRS and CDR2 is YFSETQ. The CDR3 bases are TGCGCCAGCAGCTTAATCGGCAGGGGCCAGGGCCTCGACGAGCAGTACTTC. It is translated as CASSLIGRGQGLDEQYF.

The chain employs TRBV24-1 and TRBJ2-7; D is possibly TRBD2 (6 bases). This CDR3 region has 16 residues. Trimming removed 2 bases at V and 6 bases at J, with 19 bases between. The germline gives CDR1 KGHDR, CDR2 SFDVKD. The chain's CDR3 is CATSDSRLGGNREQYF. CDR3 DNA: TGTGCCACCAGTGATTCCCGATTGGGGGGAAATCGCGAGCAGTACTTC.

The chain links TRBV11-2 to TRBJ2-1; a weak D match, TRBD2 (6 bases). V was cut by 5 bases and J by 1 base, with 12 bases left in between. Germline V gives CDR1 SGHAT, CDR2 FQNNGV. CDR3 length equals 15 residues. The CDR3 loop reads CASSRGTGSYNEQFF. The CDR3 region has the DNA TGTGCCAGCAGCCGCGGGACGGGATCCTACAATGAGCAGTTCTTC.

This rearrangement joins TRBV29-1 to TRBJ1-1, with no clear D. This CDR3 region has 13 residues. V was trimmed by 2 bases and J by 4 bases, leaving 11 bases between them. CDR1 and CDR2 from the germline V gene are SQVTM and ANQGSEA. The CDR3 loop is CSVERGLSTEAFF. The CDR3 DNA reads as TGCAGCGTTGAAAGAGGGTTGAGCACTGAAGCTTTCTTT.

The V gene is TRBV7-3, the J gene TRBJ2-7; D not resolved. The CDR3 totals 14 residues. In germline, CDR1 is SGHTA, CDR2 FQGTGA. V gave up 5 bases and J gave up 2 bases, with 13 bases separating them. CDR3 DNA: TGTGCCAGCAGCCCCGGTGGCGGAACCTACGAGCAGTACTTC. Protein: CASSPGGGTYEQYF.

The rearrangement uses TRBV28 and TRBJ2-1; 11 positions match TRBD2. V shed 5 bases and J 8 bases; nucleotides not matched to a gene: 8. The CDR3 has 15 residues. Germline assignment: CDR1 MDHEN and CDR2 SYDVKM. Here the CDR3 DNA reads TGTGCCAGCAGTCCCCCGACTAGCGGGATGTATGAGCAGTTCTTC. Protein sequence: CASSPPTSGMYEQFF.

In this sample, this clone turned up once. The chain combines TRBV3-1 (or the pseudogene TRBV3-2) with TRBJ1-5; 10 bases are a match to TRBD1. The CDR3 is 16 residues long. Germline CDR1 is LGHDT and CDR2 is YNNKEL (reference sequence). V gave up 4 bases and J gave up 4 bases; unmatched junction bases: 7. CDR3 DNA: TGTGCCAGCAGCCCACCGGGACAGGGGACGAATCAGCCCCAGCATTTT. Protein product: CASSPPGQGTNQPQHF.

The chain uses TRBV5-1 and TRBJ1-1, with 7 bases fitting TRBD1. Germline trimming cut 2 bases from V and 6 bases from J; bases unmatched to any gene: 1. Germline V CDR1 and CDR2: SGHRS, YFSETQ. The CDR3 is 12 residues long. The CDR3, as DNA: TGCGCCAGCAGCTTCGGGACAGCTGAAGCTTTCTTT. Protein product: CASSFGTAEAFF.

V gene TRBV27 combines with J gene TRBJ2-1; TRBD1 matches 7 bases. This CDR3 is built from 13 residues. Germline V CDR1 and CDR2: MNHEY, SMNVEV (reference sequence). With 5 bases clipped from V and 3 bases from J, the junction kept 1 base outside the gene matches. Here the CDR3 DNA reads TGTGCCAGCAGTCGACAGGGCTACAATGAGCAGTTCTTC. Residues: CASSRQGYNEQFF.

The rearrangement joins TRBV3-1 (or the pseudogene TRBV3-2) to TRBJ1-1; 8 nucleotides line up with TRBD1. Germline loops: CDR1 LGHDT, CDR2 YNNKEL (reference sequence). After removal of 3 bases from V and 10 bases from J, the junction contained 10 bases not matched to a gene. This CDR3 has 14 residues. CDR3 loop: CASSQAGQGGVAFF. The CDR3 DNA is TGTGCCAGCAGCCAGGCTGGACAGGGTGGGGTAGCTTTCTTT.

This chain joins TRBV6-5 and TRBJ1-1; 7 nucleotides line up with TRBD1. J lost 1 base, V lost 4 bases, and 9 bases had no gene match. Germline-derived CDR1 and CDR2 are MNHEY and SVGAGI. This CDR3 comprises 16 residues. CDR3 DNA sequence: TGTGCCAGCAGTTCCTCACAGGGGCTGGGGAACACTGAAGCTTTCTTT. Residues: CASSSSQGLGNTEAFF.

The rearrangement joins TRBV6-5 to TRBJ1-1, with 9 bases that match TRBD1. CDR3 length: 15 amino acids. Germline CDR1 MNHEY, CDR2 SVGAGI. J lost 1 base, V lost 6 bases, and 6 bases had no gene match. CDR3 amino acids: CASSQMTGGNTEAFF. The CDR3 DNA reads TGTGCCAGCAGCCAGATGACAGGGGGGAACACTGAAGCTTTCTTT.

The J gene is TRBJ2-1, the V gene TRBV11-3, with D perhaps matching TRBD2 (6 bases). V dropped 5 bases and J dropped 5 bases, with 16 bases sitting between them. In germline, CDR1 is SGHNT, CDR2 YENEEA. The CDR3 loop spans 15 amino acids. Written as DNA, the CDR3 is TGTGCCAGCAGCCCACCCGGGACTGTCGACAATGAGCAGTTCTTC. Amino acid sequence: CASSPPGTVDNEQFF.

The chain combines TRBV19 with TRBJ2-3; 12 positions match TRBD2. The CDR3 runs to 17 residues. Per the germline V gene, CDR1 is LNHDA and CDR2 is SQIVND (reference sequence). V trimming: 1 base; J trimming: 4 bases; junction bases outside the gene matches: 6. In DNA form, the CDR3 reads TGTGCCAGTAGTATAGCTCCGGGACTAGCGGGCTCAGATACGCAGTATTTT. Translating it yields CASSIAPGLAGSDTQYF.

This sequence joins TRBV3-1 (or the pseudogene TRBV3-2) and TRBJ2-7; no clear D gene. The CDR3 consists of 15 residues. Germline assignment: CDR1 LGHDT and CDR2 YNNKEL (reference sequence). Trimming took off 0 bases at V and 5 bases at J, with 14 bases between the two ends. The CDR3 nucleotides are TGTGCCAGCAGCCAAGAATCGGACCTACGGCACGAGCAGTACTTC. Translation: CASSQESDLRHEQYF.

This chain uses TRBV3-1 (or the pseudogene TRBV3-2) with TRBJ2-7, with 8 positions matching TRBD1. Per the germline V gene, CDR1 is LGHDT and CDR2 is YNNKEL (reference sequence). This CDR3 contains 13 residues. J lost 6 bases, V lost 4 bases, and 5 bases had no gene match. In DNA, the CDR3 is TGTGCCAGCAGCCGCCCCGGGACAGGCGAGCAGTACTTC. This gives the protein CASSRPGTGEQYF.

This clone has just one count. This chain connects TRBV6-7 to TRBJ2-1; the D is unclear. TRBV6-7 is labeled an ORF, and its function is uncertain. Trimming took 2 bases from V and 7 from J, leaving 15 bases between them. CDR3 length: 15 residues. The CDR3 region is CASSYPSSSRNEQFF. The CDR3 region has the DNA TGTGCCAGCAGTTACCCGTCAAGCTCCCGGAATGAGCAGTTCTTC.

This clone was seen more than once but under ten times. The chain couples TRBV6-4 to TRBJ2-3; TRBD2 matches at 9 bases. The CDR3 has 15 amino acids. The junction had 6 bases not matched to a gene; V was cut back by 3 bases and J by 5 bases. Germline CDR1 and CDR2: MRHNA and SNTAGT. CDR3: CASSEDPSGIDTQYF. CDR3 nucleotide sequence: TGTGCCAGCAGTGAAGACCCTAGCGGGATAGATACGCAGTATTTT.

This sequence joins TRBV14 and TRBJ2-1; 7 bases fit TRBD2. This CDR3 is built from 14 residues. V lost 4 bases to trimming and J lost 4 bases; unmatched junction nucleotides: 4. CDR1 is SGHDN and CDR2 is FVKESK in the germline V gene. DNA for the CDR3: TGTGCCAGCAGCCCACTAGCGACGTACAATGAGCAGTTCTTC. Amino acids: CASSPLATYNEQFF.

This chain connects TRBV6-5 to TRBJ1-5; no firm D call. Germline loops: CDR1 MNHEY, CDR2 SVGAGI. The CDR3 contains 15 residues. V gave up 0 bases and J gave up 3 bases, with 9 bases separating them. The CDR3 DNA sequence: TGTGCCAGCAGTTACTCGAGTTTCACCAATCAGCCCCAGCATTTT. It specifies CASSYSSFTNQPQHF.

The chain couples TRBV11-2 to TRBJ2-7; 11 nucleotides line up with TRBD2. The ends lost 1 base at V and 0 bases at J; junction bases unmatched: 11. The germline V gene encodes CDR1 SGHAT and CDR2 FQNNGV. This CDR3 spans 19 amino acids. As DNA, the CDR3 is TGTGCCAGCAGCTTAGGGACCCTTCTAGCGGGGGGCCTCTCCTACGAGCAGTACTTC. It encodes CASSLGTLLAGGLSYEQYF.

The CDR3 loop reads CASSVHRDVYEQYF. In DNA form, the CDR3 reads TGTGCCAGCAGTGTTCACAGGGATGTCTACGAGCAGTACTTC. V gene TRBV25-1 combines with J gene TRBJ2-7; D is perhaps TRBD1 (6 bases). In germline, CDR1 is MGHDK, CDR2 SYGVNS. This CDR3 has 14 residues. V lost 4 bases, J lost 3 bases, and 13 bases lay in between.

The chain is built from TRBV27 and TRBJ1-1, with D uncertain. The germline gives CDR1 MNHEY, CDR2 SMNVEV (reference sequence). The CDR3 is made up of 17 amino acids. Deletions cut 0 bases from V and 4 bases from J, with 18 bases between. The CDR3 coding sequence is TGTGCCAGCAGTTTATCGATTACGCACGTGGGAGGCACTGAAGCTTTCTTT. Amino acids: CASSLSITHVGGTEAFF.

The gene calls are TRBV5-1 and TRBJ1-2; D gene ambiguous. Trimming removed 0 bases at V and 10 bases at J, with 13 bases between. CDR3 length: 13 residues. Germline CDR1 SGHRS, CDR2 YFSETQ. The chain's CDR3 is CASSLEADPSYTF. In DNA form, the CDR3 reads TGCGCCAGCAGCTTGGAGGCGGATCCCTCCTACACCTTC. Full variable domain (remainder filled in from reference TRBV5-1 and TRBJ1-2): KAGVTQTPRYLIKTRGQQVTLSCSPISGHRSVSWYQQTPGQGLQFLFEYFSETQRNKGNFPGRFSGRQFSNSRSEMNVSTLELGDSALYLCASSLEADPSYTFGSGTRLTVV.

CDR3 in amino acids: CASSHPGTDTQYF. The DNA of the CDR3 is TGTGCCAGCAGTCACCCCGGCACAGATACGCAGTATTTT. This chain connects TRBV25-1 to TRBJ2-3; D is unresolved. The germline V and J ends were trimmed by 5 bases and 1 base, with 7 bases remaining between them. CDR1 is MGHDK and CDR2 is SYGVNS in the germline V gene. The CDR3 sequence is 13 residues long.

This clone was seen just once. The chain is built from TRBV12-3 or TRBV12-4 and TRBJ2-5, with D unclear. The CDR3 consists of 13 residues. Between the trimmed V and J ends, which lost 2 bases and 2 bases, there was a span of 6 bases. CDR3 in amino acids: CASSLTVQETQYF. The CDR3 region has the DNA TGTGCCAGCAGTTTAACGGTGCAAGAGACCCAGTACTTC.

This chain uses TRBV3-1 (or the pseudogene TRBV3-2) with TRBJ1-2, with unresolved D. V lost 1 base and J lost 4, with 16 bases in between. This CDR3 has 16 residues. The germline V gene encodes CDR1 LGHDT and CDR2 YNNKEL (reference sequence). CDR3 protein: CASSQGRRPVGYGYTF. The CDR3 DNA reads as TGTGCCAGCAGCCAAGGGCGGCGACCGGTCGGCTATGGCTACACCTTC.

The CDR3 bases are TGCGCCAGCAGTCAATCGGACACTAGCTCCTACAATGAGCAGTTCTTC. It translates to CASSQSDTSSYNEQFF. The rearrangement uses TRBV23-1 and TRBJ2-1; D may match TRBD1 or TRBD2 (5 bases each). TRBV23-1 is an open reading frame whose function is uncertain. The CDR3 is made up of 16 amino acids. The germline V and J ends were trimmed by 0 bases and 0 bases, with 9 bases remaining between them.